These T cell receptor beta chains were read from a single sample in a study of pediatric ulcerative colitis. Profiling relied on immunoSEQ multiplex PCR, and the TCRdb table lists in-frame clones only, not all of them. The repertoire holds about 64,000 clones, with 70% to 90% as singletons. What was sequenced was blood. These receptor sequences come from a boy aged 5-17 years with severe ulcerative colitis. Both conserved end residues are part of each CDR3. Each record gives: V gene, D gene, J gene, CDR3 protein. A D gene is named only where the DNA matches it firmly.

>TRBV5-4|-|TRBJ2-4
CASSSRDSKSYF
>TRBV29-1|-|TRBJ2-1
CSAVLLLRGSEQFF
>TRBV4-1|TRBD2|TRBJ2-2
CASSLAGAGELFF
>TRBV7-3|-|TRBJ2-1
CASSPIGGGTNYNEQFF
>TRBV11-2|TRBD2|TRBJ2-5
CASSFPGTSDQETQYF
>TRBV5-8|-|TRBJ2-7
CASRVVGPRGEQYF
>TRBV2|-|TRBJ2-7
CASSEVRGPGLEQYF
>TRBV21-1|-|TRBJ2-5
CARDTREETQYF
>TRBV7-2|-|TRBJ2-5
CASSLDGLSETQYF
>TRBV4-1|-|TRBJ2-2
CASSHSDRSGSRQNTGELFF